The source of this T cell receptor beta chain is a study of tumor-infiltrating lymphocytes in primary liver carcinoma. Background on the study: Sequenced samples came back with roughly 3.65 to 8 million productive TCRbeta reads, and the counts looked alike across tissue types. Findings and limits, study-wide: Whereas tumor region pairs overlapped more, tumor-adjacent and tumor-blood pairs overlapped less. A small share of top clones, only about 7-25%, was found in all five tumor regions.

The CDR3 sequence is 16 residues long. CDR1 and CDR2 from the germline V gene are MNHNY and SVGAGI (reference sequence). Turning to this clonotype: Its specificity is unknown. One junction end disagrees with the germline gene, perhaps due to a read error.

Total RNA and DNA came together from roughly 20-30 mg of bulk tissue without cell sorting. Tumor regions sampled: superior, inferior, left, right poles, and centre. Total RNA amounting to roughly 0.5 ug was the source from which TCR beta cDNA was made with a constant-region primer. A slightly modified ARM-PCR protocol with three nested multiplex PCR rounds produced these TCR beta libraries. The opening two PCR rounds, about 10 cycles each, paired TRBV1-TRBV30 forward primers with a C-beta reverse primer. Each CDR3 protein is one row after TCRdb ran MiXCR on the multiplex PCR reads. Here the sample spans fewer than 110,000 distinct CDR3 sequences, more than 65% being singletons.

This sequence originates from an older woman with primary liver carcinoma and hepatitis B virus infection. The chain links TRBV6-6 to TRBJ2-2, with D tentatively TRBD1 or TRBD2 (6 bases each). Material: liver tumor tissue from sampling region 2. This sample's subset: tumor region T2, inferior pole. Written as DNA, the CDR3 is TGTACCAGCAGCCAGGTCAGGGGCGAGGCGGTCGGGGGACTGTTTTTT. Protein sequence: CTSSQVRGEAVGGLFF.